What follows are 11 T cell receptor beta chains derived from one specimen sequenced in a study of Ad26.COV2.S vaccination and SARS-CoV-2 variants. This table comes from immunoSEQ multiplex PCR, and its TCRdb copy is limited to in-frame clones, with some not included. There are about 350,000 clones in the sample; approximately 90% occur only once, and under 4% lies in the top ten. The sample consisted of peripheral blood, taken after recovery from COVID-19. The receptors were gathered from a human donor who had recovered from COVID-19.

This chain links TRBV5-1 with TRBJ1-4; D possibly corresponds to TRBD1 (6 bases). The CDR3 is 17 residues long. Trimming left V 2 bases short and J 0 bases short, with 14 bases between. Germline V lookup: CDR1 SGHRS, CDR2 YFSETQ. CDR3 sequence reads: CASSFRTVEATNEKLFF. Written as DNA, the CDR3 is TGCGCCAGCAGCTTCAGGACAGTAGAAGCAACTAATGAAAAACTGTTTTTT.

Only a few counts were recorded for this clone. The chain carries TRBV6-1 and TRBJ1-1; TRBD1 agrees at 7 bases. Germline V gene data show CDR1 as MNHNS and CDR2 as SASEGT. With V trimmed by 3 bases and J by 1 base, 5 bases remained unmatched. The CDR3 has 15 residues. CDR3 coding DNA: TGTGCCAGCAGTGACGAGGGGGCTGGGAACACTGAAGCTTTCTTT. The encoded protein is CASSDEGAGNTEAFF.

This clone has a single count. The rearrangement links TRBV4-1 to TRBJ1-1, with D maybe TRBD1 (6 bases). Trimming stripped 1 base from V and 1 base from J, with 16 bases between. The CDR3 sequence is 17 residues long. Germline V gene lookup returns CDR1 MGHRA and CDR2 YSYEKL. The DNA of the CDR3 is TGCGCCAGCAGCCAAGTCCCCCCTCAGACAGGGAACACTGAAGCTTTCTTT. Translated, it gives CASSQVPPQTGNTEAFF.

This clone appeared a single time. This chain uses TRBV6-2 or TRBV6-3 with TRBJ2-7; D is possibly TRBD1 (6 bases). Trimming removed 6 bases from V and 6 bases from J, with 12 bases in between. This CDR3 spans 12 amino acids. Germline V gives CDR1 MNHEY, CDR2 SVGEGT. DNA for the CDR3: TGTGCCAGCAGCCTCAGGGGTGGCGAGCAGTACTTC. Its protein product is CASSLRGGEQYF.

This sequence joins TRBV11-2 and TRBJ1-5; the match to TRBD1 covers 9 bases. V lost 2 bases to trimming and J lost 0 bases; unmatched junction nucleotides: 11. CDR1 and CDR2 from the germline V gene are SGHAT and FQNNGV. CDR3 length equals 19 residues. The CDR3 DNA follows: TGTGCCAGCAGCTTACATACAGGGGGCAACGGCGATAGCAATCAGCCCCAGCATTTT. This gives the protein CASSLHTGGNGDSNQPQHF.

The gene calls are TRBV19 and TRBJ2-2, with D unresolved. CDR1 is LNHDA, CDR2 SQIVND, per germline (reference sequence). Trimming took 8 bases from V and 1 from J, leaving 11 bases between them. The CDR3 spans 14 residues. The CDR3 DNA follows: TGTGCCAGTCGAAAAGCAGGGAACACCGGGGAGCTGTTTTTT. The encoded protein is CASRKAGNTGELFF.

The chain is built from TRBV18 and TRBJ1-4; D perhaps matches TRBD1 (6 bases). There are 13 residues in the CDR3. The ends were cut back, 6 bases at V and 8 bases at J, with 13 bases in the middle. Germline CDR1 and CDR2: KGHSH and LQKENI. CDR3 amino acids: CASSPGTNEKLFF. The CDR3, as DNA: TGTGCCAGCTCCCCCGGGACAAACGAAAAACTGTTTTTT. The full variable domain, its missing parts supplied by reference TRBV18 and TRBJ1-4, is NAGVMQNPRHLVRRRGQEARLRCSPMKGHSHVYWYRQLPEEGLKFMVYLQKENIIDESGMPKERFSAEFPKEGPSILRIQQVVRGDSAAYFCASSPGTNEKLFFGSGTQLSVL.

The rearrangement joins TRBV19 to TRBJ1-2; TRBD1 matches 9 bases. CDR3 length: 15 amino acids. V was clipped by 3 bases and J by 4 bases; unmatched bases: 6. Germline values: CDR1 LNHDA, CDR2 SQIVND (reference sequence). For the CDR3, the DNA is TGTGCCAGTAGTATCAGACAGGGGGTTGTCTATGGCTACACCTTC. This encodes CASSIRQGVVYGYTF.

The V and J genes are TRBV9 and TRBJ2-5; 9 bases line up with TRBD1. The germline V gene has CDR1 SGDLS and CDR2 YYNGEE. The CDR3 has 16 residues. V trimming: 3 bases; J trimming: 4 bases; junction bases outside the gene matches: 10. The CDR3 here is CASSASGQGLLETQYF. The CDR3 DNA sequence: TGTGCCAGCAGCGCGTCGGGACAGGGCCTCCTAGAGACCCAGTACTTC.

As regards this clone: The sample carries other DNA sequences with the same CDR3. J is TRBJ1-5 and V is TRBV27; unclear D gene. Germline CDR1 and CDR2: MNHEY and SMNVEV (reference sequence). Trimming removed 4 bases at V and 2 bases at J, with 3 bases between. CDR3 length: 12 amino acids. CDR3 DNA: TGTGCCAGCAGTTCAGGCAATCAGCCCCAGCATTTT. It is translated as CASSSGNQPQHF.

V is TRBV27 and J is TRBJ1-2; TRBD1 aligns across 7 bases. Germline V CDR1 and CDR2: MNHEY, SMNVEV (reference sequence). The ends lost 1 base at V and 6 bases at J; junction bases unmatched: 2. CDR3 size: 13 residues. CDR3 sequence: CASSLLGGDGYTF. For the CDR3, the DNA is TGTGCCAGCAGTTTATTAGGGGGCGATGGCTACACCTTC.